This TCR beta chain was sequenced in a study of T-cell reconstitution after alpha-beta-depleted transplantation in children. Findings and limits, study-wide: About two months after transplant, alpha-beta T cells reportedly came from several hundred expanded graft clones. Newly generated T cells supplied most T-cell counts and diversity one year post-transplant.

A TCRbeta library incorporating unique molecular identifiers was prepared. One entry per CDR3 protein, called by TCRdb with MiXCR from the PCR reads. The sample contains 450,000 to 550,000 distinct CDR3 sequences, over 10% of which appear only once. Worth noting for this clonotype: What it recognizes is unknown.

CDR3 length: 15 residues. V lost 2 bases to trimming and J lost 0 bases, with 8 bases between them. CDR1 is SGHTA, CDR2 FQGNSA, per germline. The TCR was taken from a female patient under 10 years old who had a stem cell transplant for aplastic anemia, so the T cells may come from the graft donor. The V call is TRBV7-2, the J call TRBJ2-1, with a tentative D call TRBD2 (7 bases). Sequenced material: PBMCs, mostly from graft donor cells, taken 180 days after TCRalphabeta/CD19-depleted stem cell transplant. CDR3 DNA: TGTGCCAGCAGCTTAAGGGGGGGCTCCTACAATGAGCAGTTCTTC. It specifies CASSLRGGSYNEQFF.